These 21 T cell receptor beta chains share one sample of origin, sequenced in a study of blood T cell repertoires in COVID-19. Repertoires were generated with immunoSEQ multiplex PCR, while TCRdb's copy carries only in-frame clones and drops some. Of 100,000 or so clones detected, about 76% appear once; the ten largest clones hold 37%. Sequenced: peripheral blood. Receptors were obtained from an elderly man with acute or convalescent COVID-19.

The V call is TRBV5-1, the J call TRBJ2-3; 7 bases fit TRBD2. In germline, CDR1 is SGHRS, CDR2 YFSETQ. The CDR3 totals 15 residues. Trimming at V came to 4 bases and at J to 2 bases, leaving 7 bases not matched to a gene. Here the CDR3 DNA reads TGCGCCAGCAGCAAAACCGGGACTACCACAGATACGCAGTATTTT. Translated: CASSKTGTTTDTQYF.

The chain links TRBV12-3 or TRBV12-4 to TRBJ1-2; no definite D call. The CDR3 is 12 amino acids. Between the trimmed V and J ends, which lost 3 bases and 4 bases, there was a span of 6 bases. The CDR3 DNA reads TGTGCCAGCAGTTTCAGGCTCTATGGCTACACCTTC. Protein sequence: CASSFRLYGYTF.

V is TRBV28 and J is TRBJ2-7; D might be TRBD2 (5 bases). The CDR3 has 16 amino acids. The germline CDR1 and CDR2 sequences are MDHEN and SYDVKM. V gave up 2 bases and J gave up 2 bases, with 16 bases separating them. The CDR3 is CASSLLFYAGTYEQYF. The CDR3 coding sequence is TGTGCCAGCAGTTTACTGTTTTACGCGGGCACCTACGAGCAGTACTTC.

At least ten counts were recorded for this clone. In nucleotides, the CDR3 is TGCGCCAGCAGCCACGGGACACTGGCTGAAGCTTTCTTT. Residues: CASSHGTLAEAFF. The J gene is TRBJ1-1, the V gene TRBV5-1; perhaps TRBD1 as D (6 bases). Trimming stripped 4 bases from V and 6 bases from J, with 13 bases between. In germline, CDR1 is SGHRS, CDR2 YFSETQ. The CDR3 is 13 residues long.

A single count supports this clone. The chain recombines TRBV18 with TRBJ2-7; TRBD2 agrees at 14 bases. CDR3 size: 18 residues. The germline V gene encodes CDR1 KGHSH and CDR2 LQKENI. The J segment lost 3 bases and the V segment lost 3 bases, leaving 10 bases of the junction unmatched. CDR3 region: CASSPRLAGGLSGYEQYF. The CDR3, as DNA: TGTGCCAGCTCACCGAGACTAGCGGGAGGGCTCTCCGGCTACGAGCAGTACTTC.

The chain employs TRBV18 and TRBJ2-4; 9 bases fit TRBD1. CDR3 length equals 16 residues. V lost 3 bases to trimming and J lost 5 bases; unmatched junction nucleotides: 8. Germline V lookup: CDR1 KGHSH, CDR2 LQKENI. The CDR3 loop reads CASSPSGTGFENIQYF. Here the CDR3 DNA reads TGTGCCAGCTCACCTTCCGGGACAGGGTTCGAAAACATTCAGTACTTC.

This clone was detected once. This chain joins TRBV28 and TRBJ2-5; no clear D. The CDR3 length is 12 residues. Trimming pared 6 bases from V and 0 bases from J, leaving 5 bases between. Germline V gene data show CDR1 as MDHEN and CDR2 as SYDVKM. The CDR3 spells CASRAHQETQYF. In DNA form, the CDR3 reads TGTGCCAGCAGGGCCCACCAAGAGACCCAGTACTTC.

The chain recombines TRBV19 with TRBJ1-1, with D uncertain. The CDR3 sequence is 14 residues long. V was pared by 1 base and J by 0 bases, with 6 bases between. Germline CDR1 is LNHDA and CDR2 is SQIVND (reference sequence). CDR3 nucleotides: TGTGCCAGTAGTATAGGGAGGGTGAACACTGAAGCTTTCTTT. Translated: CASSIGRVNTEAFF.

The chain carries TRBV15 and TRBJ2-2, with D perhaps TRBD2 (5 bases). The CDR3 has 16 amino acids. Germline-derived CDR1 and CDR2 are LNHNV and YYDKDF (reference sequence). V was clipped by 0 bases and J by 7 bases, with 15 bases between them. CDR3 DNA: TGTGCCACCAGCAGAGATCTTGGACCCGGGGTCGGGGAGCTGTTTTTT. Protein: CATSRDLGPGVGELFF. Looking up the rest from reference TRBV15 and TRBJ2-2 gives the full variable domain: DAMVIQNPRYQVTQFGKPVTLSCSQTLNHNVMYWYQQKSSQAPKLLFHYYDKDFNNEADTPDNFQSRRPNTSFCFLDIRSPGLGDTAMYLCATSRDLGPGVGELFFGEGSRLTVL.

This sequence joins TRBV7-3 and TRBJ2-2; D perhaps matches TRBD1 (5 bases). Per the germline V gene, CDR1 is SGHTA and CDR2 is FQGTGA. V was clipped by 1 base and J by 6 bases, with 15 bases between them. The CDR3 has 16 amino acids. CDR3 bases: TGTGCCAGCAGCTTAAGCGCAGGGAATGGCGCCGGGGAGCTGTTTTTT. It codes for CASSLSAGNGAGELFF.

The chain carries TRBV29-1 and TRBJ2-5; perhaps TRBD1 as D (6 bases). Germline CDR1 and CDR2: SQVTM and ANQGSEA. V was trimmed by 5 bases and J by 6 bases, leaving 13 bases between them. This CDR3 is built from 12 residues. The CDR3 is CSVLQGEQTQYF. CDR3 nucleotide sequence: TGCAGCGTTCTACAGGGAGAACAGACCCAGTACTTC.

The CDR3 protein is CASSLDQGPDTEAFF. DNA for the CDR3: TGCGCCAGCAGCTTGGATCAGGGGCCGGACACTGAAGCTTTCTTT. This chain links TRBV5-1 with TRBJ1-1, with D possibly being TRBD1 (6 bases). Looked up from germline, CDR1 is SGHRS and CDR2 is YFSETQ. This CDR3 comprises 15 residues. V gave up 0 bases and J gave up 3 bases, with 12 bases separating them.

The CDR3 nucleotides are TGCGCCAGCAGACAGGGAACGGTGGACACCATATATTTT. It specifies CASRQGTVDTIYF. V is TRBV5-1 and J is TRBJ1-3; weak D call: TRBD1 (6 bases). V was clipped by 5 bases and J by 8 bases, with 14 bases between them. Germline values: CDR1 SGHRS, CDR2 YFSETQ. The CDR3 length is 13 residues.

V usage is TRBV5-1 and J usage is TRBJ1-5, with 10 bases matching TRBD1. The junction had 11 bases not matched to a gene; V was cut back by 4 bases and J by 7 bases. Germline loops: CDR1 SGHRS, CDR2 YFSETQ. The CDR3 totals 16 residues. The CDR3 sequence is CASSPTGTGAGQPQHF. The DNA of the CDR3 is TGCGCCAGCAGCCCAACCGGGACAGGGGCGGGACAGCCCCAGCATTTT.

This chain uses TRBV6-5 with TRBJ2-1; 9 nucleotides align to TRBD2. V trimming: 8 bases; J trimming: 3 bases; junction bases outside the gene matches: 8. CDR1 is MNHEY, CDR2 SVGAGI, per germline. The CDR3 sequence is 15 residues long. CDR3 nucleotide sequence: TGTGCCAGCGCCGTCGGCGGGGGGGTCTACAATGAGCAGTTCTTC. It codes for CASAVGGGVYNEQFF.

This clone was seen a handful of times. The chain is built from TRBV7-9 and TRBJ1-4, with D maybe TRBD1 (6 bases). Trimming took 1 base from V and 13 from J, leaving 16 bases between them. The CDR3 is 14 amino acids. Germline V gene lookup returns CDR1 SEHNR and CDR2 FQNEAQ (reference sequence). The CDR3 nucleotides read TGTGCCAGCAGCTTAGGCGTGGACAGCCTGAGACTGTTTTTT. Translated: CASSLGVDSLRLFF.

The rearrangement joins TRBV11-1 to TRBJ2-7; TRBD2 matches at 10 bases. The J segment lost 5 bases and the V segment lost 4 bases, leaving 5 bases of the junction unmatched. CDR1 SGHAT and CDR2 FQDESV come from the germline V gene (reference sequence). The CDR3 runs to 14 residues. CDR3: CASSSPSGRDEQYF. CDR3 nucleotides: TGTGCCAGCAGCTCCCCAAGCGGGAGGGACGAGCAGTACTTC.

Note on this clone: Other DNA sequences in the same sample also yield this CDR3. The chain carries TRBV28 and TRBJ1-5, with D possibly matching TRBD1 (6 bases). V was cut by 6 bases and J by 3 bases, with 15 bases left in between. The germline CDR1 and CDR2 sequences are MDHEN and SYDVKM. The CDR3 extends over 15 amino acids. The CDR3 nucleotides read TGTGCCAGCAGGTCCGGAACAGGGAACAATCAGCCCCAGCATTTT. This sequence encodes CASRSGTGNNQPQHF.

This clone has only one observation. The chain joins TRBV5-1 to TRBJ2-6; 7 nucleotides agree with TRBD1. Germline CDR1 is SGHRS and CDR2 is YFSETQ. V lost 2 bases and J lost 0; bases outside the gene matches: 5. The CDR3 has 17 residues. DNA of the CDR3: TGCGCCAGCAGCTTCCGGGACAGAGACTCTGGGGCCAACGTCCTGACTTTC. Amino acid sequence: CASSFRDRDSGANVLTF.

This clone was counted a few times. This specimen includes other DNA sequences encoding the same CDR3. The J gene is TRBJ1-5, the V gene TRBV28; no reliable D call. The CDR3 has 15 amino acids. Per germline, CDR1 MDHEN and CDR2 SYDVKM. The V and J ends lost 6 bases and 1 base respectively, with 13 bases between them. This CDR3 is CASSPIRRSNQPQHF. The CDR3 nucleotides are TGTGCCAGCAGCCCGATCCGTCGGAGCAATCAGCCCCAGCATTTT.

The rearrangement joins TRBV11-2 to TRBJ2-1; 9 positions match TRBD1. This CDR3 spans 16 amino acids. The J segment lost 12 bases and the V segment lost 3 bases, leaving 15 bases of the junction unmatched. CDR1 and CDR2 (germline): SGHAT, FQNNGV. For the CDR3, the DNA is TGTGCCAGCAGCTTTTTAACCGGGACAGGGCGATCTTTGCAGTTCTTC. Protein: CASSFLTGTGRSLQFF. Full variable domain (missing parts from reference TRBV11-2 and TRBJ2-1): EAGVAQSPRYKIIEKRQSVAFWCNPISGHATLYWYQQILGQGPKLLIQFQNNGVVDDSQLPKDRFSAERLKGVDSTLKIQPAKLEDSAVYLCASSFLTGTGRSLQFFGPGTRLTVL.